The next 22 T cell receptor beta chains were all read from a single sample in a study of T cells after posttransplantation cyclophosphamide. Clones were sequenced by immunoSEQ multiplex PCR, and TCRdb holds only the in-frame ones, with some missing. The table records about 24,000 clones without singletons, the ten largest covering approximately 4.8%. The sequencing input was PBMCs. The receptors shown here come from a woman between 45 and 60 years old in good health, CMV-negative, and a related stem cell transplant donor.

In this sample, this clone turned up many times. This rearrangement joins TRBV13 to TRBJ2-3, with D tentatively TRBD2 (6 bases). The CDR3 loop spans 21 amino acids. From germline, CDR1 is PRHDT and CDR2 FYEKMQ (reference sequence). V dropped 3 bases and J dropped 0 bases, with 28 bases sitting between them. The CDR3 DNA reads TGTGCCAGCAGCTTTACCTACCGGGACCCAGGACACGGGGGAAGCACAGATACGCAGTATTTT. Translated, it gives CASSFTYRDPGHGGSTDTQYF.

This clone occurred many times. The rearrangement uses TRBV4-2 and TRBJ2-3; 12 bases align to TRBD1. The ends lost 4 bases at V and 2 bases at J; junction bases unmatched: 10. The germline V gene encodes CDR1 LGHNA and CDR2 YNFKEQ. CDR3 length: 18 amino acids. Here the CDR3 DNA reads TGTGCCAGCAGCCTACTCACTCCGGGACAGGGGGCCACAGATACGCAGTATTTT. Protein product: CASSLLTPGQGATDTQYF.

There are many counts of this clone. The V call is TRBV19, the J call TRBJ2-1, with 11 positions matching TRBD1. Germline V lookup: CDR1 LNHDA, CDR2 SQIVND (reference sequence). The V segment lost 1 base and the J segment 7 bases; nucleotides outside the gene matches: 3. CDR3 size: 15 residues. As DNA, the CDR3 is TGTGCCAGTAGTATAGCCGGACAGGGGGCGAATGAGCAGTTCTTC. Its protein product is CASSIAGQGANEQFF. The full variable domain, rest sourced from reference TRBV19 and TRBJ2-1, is DGGITQSPKYLFRKEGQNVTLSCEQNLNHDAMYWYRQDPGQGLRLIYYSQIVNDFQKGDIAEGYSVSREKKESFPLTVTSAQKNPTAFYLCASSIAGQGANEQFFGPGTRLTVL.

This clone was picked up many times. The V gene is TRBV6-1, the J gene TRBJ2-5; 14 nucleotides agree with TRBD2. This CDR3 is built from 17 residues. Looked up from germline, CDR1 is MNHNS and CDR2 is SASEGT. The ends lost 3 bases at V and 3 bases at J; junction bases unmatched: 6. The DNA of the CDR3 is TGTGCCAGCAGTGATCCCGGGACTAGCGGGAGTAAAGAGACCCAGTACTTC. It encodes CASSDPGTSGSKETQYF.

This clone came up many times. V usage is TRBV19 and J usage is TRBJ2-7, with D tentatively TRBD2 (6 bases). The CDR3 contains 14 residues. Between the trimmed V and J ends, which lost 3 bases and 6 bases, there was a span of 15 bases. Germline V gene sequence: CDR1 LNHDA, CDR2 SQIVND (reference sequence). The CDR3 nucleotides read TGTGCCAGTAGTATCATGGGTGGAGGGGCCGAGCAGTACTTC. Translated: CASSIMGGGAEQYF.

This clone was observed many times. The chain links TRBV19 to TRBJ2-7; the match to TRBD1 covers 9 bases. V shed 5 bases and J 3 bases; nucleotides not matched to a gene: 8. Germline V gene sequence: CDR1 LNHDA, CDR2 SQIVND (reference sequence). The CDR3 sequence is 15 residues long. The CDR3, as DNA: TGTGCCAGTAGTGGGAGGGGACAGGGTATCTACGAGCAGTACTTC. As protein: CASSGRGQGIYEQYF.

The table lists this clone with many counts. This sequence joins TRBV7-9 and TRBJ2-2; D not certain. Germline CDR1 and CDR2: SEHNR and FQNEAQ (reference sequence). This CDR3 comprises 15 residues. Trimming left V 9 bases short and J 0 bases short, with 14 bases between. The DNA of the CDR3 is TGTGCCAGGAGCGTTCGGGTGACGAACACCGGGGAGCTGTTTTTT. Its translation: CARSVRVTNTGELFF.

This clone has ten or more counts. As DNA, the CDR3 is TGTGCCAGTGGACAGGGCGTCCACAATGAGCAGTTCTTC. It encodes CASGQGVHNEQFF. The chain carries TRBV19 and TRBJ2-1, with TRBD1 matching over 8 bases. The CDR3 runs to 13 residues. J was trimmed by 5 bases and V by 8 bases; bases with no gene match: 5. The V gene's germline CDR1 is LNHDA and CDR2 SQIVND (reference sequence).

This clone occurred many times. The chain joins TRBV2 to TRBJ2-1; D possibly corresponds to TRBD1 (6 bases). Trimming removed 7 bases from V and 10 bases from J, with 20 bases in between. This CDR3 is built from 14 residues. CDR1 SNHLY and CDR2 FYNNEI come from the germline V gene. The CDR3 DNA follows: TGTGCCAGCATAAGTTCTTTTATGAGGGGGGAGCAGTTCTTC. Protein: CASISSFMRGEQFF.

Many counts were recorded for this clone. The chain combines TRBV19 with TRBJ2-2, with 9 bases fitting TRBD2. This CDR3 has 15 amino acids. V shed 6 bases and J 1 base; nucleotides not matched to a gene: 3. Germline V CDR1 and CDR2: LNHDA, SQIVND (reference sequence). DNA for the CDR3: TGTGCCAGTAGCTCGACTAGCGGGAACACCGGGGAGCTGTTTTTT. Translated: CASSSTSGNTGELFF.

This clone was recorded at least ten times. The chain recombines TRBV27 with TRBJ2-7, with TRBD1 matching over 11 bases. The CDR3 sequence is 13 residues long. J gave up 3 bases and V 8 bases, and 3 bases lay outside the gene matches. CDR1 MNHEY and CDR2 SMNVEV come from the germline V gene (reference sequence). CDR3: CASVGQGGYEQYF. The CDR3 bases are TGTGCCAGCGTGGGACAGGGGGGCTACGAGCAGTACTTC.

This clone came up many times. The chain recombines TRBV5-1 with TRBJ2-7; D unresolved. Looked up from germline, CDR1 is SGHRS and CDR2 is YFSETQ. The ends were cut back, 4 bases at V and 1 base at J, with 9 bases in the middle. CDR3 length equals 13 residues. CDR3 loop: CASSPPGSYEQYF. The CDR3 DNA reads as TGCGCCAGCAGCCCCCCCGGTTCCTACGAGCAGTACTTC.

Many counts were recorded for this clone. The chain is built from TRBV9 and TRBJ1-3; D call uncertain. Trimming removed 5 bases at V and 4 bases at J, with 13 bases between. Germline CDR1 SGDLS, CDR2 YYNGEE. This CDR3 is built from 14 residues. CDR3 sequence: CASSLFGKGNTIYF. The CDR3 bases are TGTGCCAGCAGTCTATTCGGTAAGGGAAACACCATATATTTT.

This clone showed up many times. The CDR3 nucleotides are TGTGCCAGCAGGTACTCACAGGGAGCCATGAACACTGAAGCTTTCTTT. This sequence encodes CASRYSQGAMNTEAFF. The chain has TRBV28 and TRBJ1-1, with D possibly matching TRBD1 (6 bases). Trimming took off 6 bases at V and 0 bases at J, with 17 bases between the two ends. In germline, CDR1 is MDHEN, CDR2 SYDVKM. The length of the CDR3 is 16 residues.

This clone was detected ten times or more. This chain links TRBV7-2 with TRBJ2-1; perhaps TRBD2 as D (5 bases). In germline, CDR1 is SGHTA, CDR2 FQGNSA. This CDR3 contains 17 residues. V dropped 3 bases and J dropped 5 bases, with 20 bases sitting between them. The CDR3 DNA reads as TGTGCCAGCAGCTTGGGTACTAGTCCGTTCGGGGACAATGAGCAGTTCTTC. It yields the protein CASSLGTSPFGDNEQFF.

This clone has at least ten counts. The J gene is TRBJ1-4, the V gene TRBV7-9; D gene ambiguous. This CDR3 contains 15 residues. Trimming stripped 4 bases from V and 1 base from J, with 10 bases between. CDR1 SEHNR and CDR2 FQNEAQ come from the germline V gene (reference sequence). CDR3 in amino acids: CASSSARLTNEKLFF. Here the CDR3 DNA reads TGTGCCAGCAGCTCAGCTCGGTTAACTAATGAAAAACTGTTTTTT.

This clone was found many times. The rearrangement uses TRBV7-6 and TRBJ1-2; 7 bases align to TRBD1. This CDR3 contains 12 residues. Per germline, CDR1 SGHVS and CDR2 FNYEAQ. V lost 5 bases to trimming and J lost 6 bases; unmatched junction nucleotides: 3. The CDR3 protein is CASSPGTDGYTF. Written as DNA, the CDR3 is TGTGCCAGCAGCCCCGGGACAGATGGCTACACCTTC.

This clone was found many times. The CDR3 nucleotides are TGTGCCAGTAGTGCGGGACAGGGACTAGCGGGAGGCACCCGATTCTACGAGCAGTACTTC. It is translated as CASSAGQGLAGGTRFYEQYF. The rearrangement uses TRBV19 and TRBJ2-7; 15 nucleotides line up with TRBD2. J lost 3 bases, V lost 5 bases, and 17 bases had no gene match. This CDR3 contains 20 residues. CDR1 LNHDA and CDR2 SQIVND come from the germline V gene (reference sequence).

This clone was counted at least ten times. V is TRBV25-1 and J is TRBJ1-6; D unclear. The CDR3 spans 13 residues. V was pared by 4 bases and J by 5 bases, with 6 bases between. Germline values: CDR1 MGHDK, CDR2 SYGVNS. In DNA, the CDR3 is TGTGCCAGCAGTGTCAGTAATAATTCACCCCTCCACTTT. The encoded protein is CASSVSNNSPLHF.

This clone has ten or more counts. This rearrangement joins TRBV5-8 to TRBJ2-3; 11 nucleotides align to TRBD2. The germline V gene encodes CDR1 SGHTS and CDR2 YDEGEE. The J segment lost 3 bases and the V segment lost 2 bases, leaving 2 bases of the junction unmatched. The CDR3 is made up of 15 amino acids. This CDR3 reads CASSLLAGETDTQYF. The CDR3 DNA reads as TGTGCCAGCAGCTTACTAGCGGGAGAGACAGATACGCAGTATTTT.

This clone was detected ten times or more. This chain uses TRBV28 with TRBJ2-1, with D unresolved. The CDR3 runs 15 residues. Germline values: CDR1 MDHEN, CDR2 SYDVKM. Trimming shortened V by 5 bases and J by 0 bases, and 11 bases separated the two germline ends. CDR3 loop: CASSQWSGSYNEQFF. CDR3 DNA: TGTGCCAGCAGTCAATGGAGTGGCTCCTACAATGAGCAGTTCTTC.

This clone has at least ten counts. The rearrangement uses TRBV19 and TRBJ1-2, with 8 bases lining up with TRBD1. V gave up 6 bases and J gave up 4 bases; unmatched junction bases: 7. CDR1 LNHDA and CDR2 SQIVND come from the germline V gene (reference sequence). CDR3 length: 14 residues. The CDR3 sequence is CASRGQGLVYGYTF. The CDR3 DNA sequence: TGTGCCAGTAGAGGACAGGGCTTGGTCTATGGCTACACCTTC.